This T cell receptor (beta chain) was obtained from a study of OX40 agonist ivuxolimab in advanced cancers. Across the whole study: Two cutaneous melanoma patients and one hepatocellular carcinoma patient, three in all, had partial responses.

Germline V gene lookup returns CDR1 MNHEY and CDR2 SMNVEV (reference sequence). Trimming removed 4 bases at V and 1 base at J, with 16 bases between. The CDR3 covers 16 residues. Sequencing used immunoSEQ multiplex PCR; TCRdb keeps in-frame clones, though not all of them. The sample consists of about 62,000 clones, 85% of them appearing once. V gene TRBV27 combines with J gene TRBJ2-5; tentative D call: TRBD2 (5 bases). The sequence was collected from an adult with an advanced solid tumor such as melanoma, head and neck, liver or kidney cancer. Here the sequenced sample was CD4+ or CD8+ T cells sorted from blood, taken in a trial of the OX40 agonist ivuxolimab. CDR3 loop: CASSSFPTKAQETQYF. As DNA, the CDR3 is TGTGCCAGCAGTTCCTTTCCGACTAAGGCCCAAGAGACCCAGTACTTC.